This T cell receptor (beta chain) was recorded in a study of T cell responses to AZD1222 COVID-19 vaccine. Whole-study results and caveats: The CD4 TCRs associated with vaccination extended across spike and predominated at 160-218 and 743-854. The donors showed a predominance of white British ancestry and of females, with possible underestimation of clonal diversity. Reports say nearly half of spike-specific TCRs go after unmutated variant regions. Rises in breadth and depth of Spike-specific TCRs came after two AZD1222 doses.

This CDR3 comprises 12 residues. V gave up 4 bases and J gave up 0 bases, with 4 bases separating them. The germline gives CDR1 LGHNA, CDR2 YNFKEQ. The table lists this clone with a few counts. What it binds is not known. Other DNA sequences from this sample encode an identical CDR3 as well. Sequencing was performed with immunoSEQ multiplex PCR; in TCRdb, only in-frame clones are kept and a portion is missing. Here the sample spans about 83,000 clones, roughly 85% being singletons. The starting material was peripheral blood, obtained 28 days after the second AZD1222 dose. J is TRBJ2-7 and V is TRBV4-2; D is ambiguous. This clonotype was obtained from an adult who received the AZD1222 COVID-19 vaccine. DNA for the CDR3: TGTGCCAGCAGCCTGGACTCCTACGAGCAGTACTTC. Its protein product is CASSLDSYEQYF.